The clone carrying this TCR beta chain has more than one count but fewer than ten. The antigen remains undetermined. This sample was taken from a study of T cells in Graves' hyperthyroidism and ophthalmopathy. Study-wide background: Blood was drawn when the patient was first diagnosed and still untreated.

What was amplified from RNA transcripts were TCR beta CDR3 regions. TCR CDR3 underwent first-round RT-PCR with the HTBI primer set. MiXCR was run by TCRdb on the multiplex PCR reads, yielding one entry per CDR3 protein. The sample records a few hundred thousand distinct CDR3 sequences, approximately 17% being singletons. Overall study results and limits: Ophthalmopathy, as predicted by the model, came a median approximately 6.5 months after the prediction.

Ophthalmopathy cases met thresholds of Clinical Activity Score at least 3, NOSPECS grade at least 4 and duration under 3 months. Reasons for excluding patients were uncontrolled infection, other autoimmune disease, pregnancy or lactation. The CDR3 runs 15 residues. The germline V gene has CDR1 SGDLS and CDR2 YYNGEE. V was pared by 4 bases and J by 0 bases, with 12 bases between. V and J are TRBV9 and TRBJ2-3; weak D call: TRBD2 (6 bases). The clonotype comes from a man between 18 and 35 years old with Graves' ophthalmopathy. Sequences were obtained from blood. The CDR3 spells CASSTGTLSTDTQYF. CDR3 sequence (DNA): TGTGCCAGCAGCACCGGGACTCTAAGCACAGATACGCAGTATTTT.